This entry concerns a single TCR beta chain. The source of the sample is a study of cytomegalovirus exposure and HLA in healthy donors. There are 16 residues in the CDR3. Looked up from germline, CDR1 is MNHNS and CDR2 is SASEGT. With 1 base removed from V and 2 bases from J, the gap between germline ends came to 12 bases. The PCR ran on 60 Vbeta and 13 Jbeta primers. Measured with immunoSEQ multiplex PCR; TCRdb has only the in-frame clones, and not every one. The sample includes 210,000 or so clones, around 86% of them seen just once. This TCR was sampled from a woman aged 45 to 65 in good health and CMV-seropositive. This chain links TRBV6-1 with TRBJ1-5; D remains ambiguous. Sequenced: PBMCs. The CDR3: CASSEVLQAGNQPQHF. CDR3 nucleotide sequence: TGTGCCAGCAGTGAAGTCCTTCAGGCAGGCAATCAGCCCCAGCATTTT.